This note documents a single T cell receptor beta chain sequence. Its specificity is unknown. RNA extraction and reverse transcription yielded cDNA as sequencing template. TCRdb's table, derived via immunoSEQ multiplex PCR, lists solely in-frame clones and lacks some. The sample records over 250,000 clones, 45% to 70% being singletons. The sample belongs to a study of CD8+ T cells in alopecia areata. Study conclusions and caveats: Researchers say the link of baseline CD8+ expansion to response remains uncertain, with one nonresponder. Scalp and blood samples kept many expanded lesional clones throughout tofacitinib. An increase in clonality over normal scalp was evident in lesional scalp, especially alopecia totalis/universalis.

Stated treatment: oral pan-JAK inhibitor, 5-10 mg twice daily. Obtained from alopecia areata patients were lesional scalp punch biopsies along with peripheral blood. Germline V lookup: CDR1 SGHRS, CDR2 YFSETQ. The CDR3 length is 13 residues. Trimming removed 0 bases at V and 3 bases at J, with 7 bases between. The gene calls are TRBV5-1 and TRBJ2-7; TRBD1 is a possible D gene (6 bases). The specimen comprised CD4+ T cells sorted from blood, sampled around week 54, from a patient treated with tofacitinib. The source of this sequence is a human donor with alopecia areata. CDR3 region: CASSLEQGYEQYF. The CDR3 region has the DNA TGCGCCAGCAGCTTGGAACAGGGCTACGAGCAGTACTTC.